The 2 T cell receptor beta chains below were found in one sample sequenced in a study of beta chain features in type 1 diabetes. The authors reverse transcribed all of the isolated RNA, so sequencing captured expressed TCRB transcripts. Produced via immunoSEQ multiplex PCR; TCRdb's table is partial and in-frame only. The data contain about half a million clones, about 30% of them seen just once; the ten biggest clones take up around 0.065%. The sample consisted of naive CD4+ T cells from blood. The receptors shown here come from a man younger than 35 in good health.

This clone was detected a few times. This chain uses TRBV7-9 with TRBJ2-3; D perhaps matches TRBD2 (6 bases). This CDR3 has 14 residues. Per germline, CDR1 SEHNR and CDR2 FQNEAQ (reference sequence). V lost 4 bases to trimming and J lost 2 bases, with 10 bases between them. CDR3 region: CASSYLADTDTQYF. DNA of the CDR3: TGTGCCAGCAGCTACTTAGCGGACACAGATACGCAGTATTTT.

V is TRBV28 and J is TRBJ2-1; 13 nucleotides agree with TRBD2. V shed 5 bases, J shed 9 bases, and the junction held 7 bases outside the gene matches. The CDR3 runs to 15 residues. The germline V gene has CDR1 MDHEN and CDR2 SYDVKM. The DNA for the CDR3 is TGTGCCAGCAGTATCTATGGACTAGCGGGAGCTGAGCAGTTCTTC. Translating gives CASSIYGLAGAEQFF.